This T cell receptor (beta chain) comes out of a study of blood T cell repertoires in COVID-19. Study background: Samples taken during acute and convalescent COVID-19 were collected in the United States, Italy and Spain. Nucleic acid was either cDNA or gDNA, and it came from T cells, B-cell-depleted T cells, or PBMCs.

In this sample, this clone turned up a few times. The assay was immunoSEQ multiplex PCR, and TCRdb's table has in-frame clones only and misses some. The table records about 250,000 clones, 90% of them present only once. This receptor was identified in a woman aged 55 to 70 with COVID-19, enrolled during active disease. The sequenced sample consisted of peripheral blood.

The CDR3 protein is CASSQEPSGSLSSYEQYF. CDR3 nucleotide sequence: TGCGCCAGCAGCCAAGAGCCCTCAGGGTCGCTTTCGTCCTACGAGCAGTACTTC. The chain recombines TRBV4-3 with TRBJ2-7; tentatively, D is TRBD1 (5 bases). This CDR3 is built from 18 residues. Trimming removed 0 bases at V and 1 base at J, with 19 bases between. The germline CDR1 and CDR2 sequences are LGHNA and YSLEER.